The subject of this entry is one T cell receptor (beta chain). Its matching antigen is unknown. The germline V and J ends were trimmed by 4 bases and 5 bases, with 20 bases remaining between them. In germline, CDR1 is SGHNT, CDR2 YYREEE (reference sequence). The CDR3 extends over 16 amino acids. These data come from a study of regulatory T cells in long-lasting Graves disease. Overall study context: Newly diagnosed Graves' patients took antithyroid drugs under 3 months. Study-level points and caveats: The study examined only peripheral blood, not thyroid tissue.

The time point denotes: newly diagnosed GD, antithyroid drugs for less than 3 months. Researchers made the TCR library from RNA that was extracted from PBMCs. Arm-PCR with iRepertoire HTBI primers amplified the CDR3 regions for these TCR beta libraries. Via MiXCR, TCRdb re-called the multiplex PCR reads, giving one row per CDR3 protein. The table has some 500,000 distinct CDR3 sequences, about 13% seen once. The same specimen was also included in a second study, on T cells in Graves' hyperthyroidism and ophthalmopathy. This second report adds: Across 18 months, stable Graves' hyperthyroidism was marked by no progression to ophthalmopathy.

The sequencing here drew on peripheral blood mononuclear cells (PBMCs), taken at new diagnosis, from a patient treated with antithyroid drugs. The clonotype was recovered from a man aged 25 to 40 with Graves disease. The genes are TRBV5-4 and TRBJ2-3; a weak D match, TRBD2 (5 bases). CDR3 sequence reads: CASSRGPDRGQDTQYF. The DNA for the CDR3 is TGTGCCAGCAGCCGAGGGCCAGACCGAGGGCAAGATACGCAGTATTTT.